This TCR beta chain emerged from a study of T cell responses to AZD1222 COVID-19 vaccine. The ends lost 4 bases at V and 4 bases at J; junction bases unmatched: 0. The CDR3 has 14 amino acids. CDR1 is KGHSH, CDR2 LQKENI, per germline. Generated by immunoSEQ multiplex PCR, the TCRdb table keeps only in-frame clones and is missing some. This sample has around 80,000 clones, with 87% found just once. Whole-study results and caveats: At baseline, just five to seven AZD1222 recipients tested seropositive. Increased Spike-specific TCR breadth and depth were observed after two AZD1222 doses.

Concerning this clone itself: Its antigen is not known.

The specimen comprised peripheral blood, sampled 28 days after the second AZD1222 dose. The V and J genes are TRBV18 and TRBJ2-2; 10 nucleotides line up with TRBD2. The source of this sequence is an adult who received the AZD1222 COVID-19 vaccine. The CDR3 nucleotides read TGTGCCAGCTCACGACTAGCGGGCACCGGGGAGCTGTTTTTT. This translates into CASSRLAGTGELFF.